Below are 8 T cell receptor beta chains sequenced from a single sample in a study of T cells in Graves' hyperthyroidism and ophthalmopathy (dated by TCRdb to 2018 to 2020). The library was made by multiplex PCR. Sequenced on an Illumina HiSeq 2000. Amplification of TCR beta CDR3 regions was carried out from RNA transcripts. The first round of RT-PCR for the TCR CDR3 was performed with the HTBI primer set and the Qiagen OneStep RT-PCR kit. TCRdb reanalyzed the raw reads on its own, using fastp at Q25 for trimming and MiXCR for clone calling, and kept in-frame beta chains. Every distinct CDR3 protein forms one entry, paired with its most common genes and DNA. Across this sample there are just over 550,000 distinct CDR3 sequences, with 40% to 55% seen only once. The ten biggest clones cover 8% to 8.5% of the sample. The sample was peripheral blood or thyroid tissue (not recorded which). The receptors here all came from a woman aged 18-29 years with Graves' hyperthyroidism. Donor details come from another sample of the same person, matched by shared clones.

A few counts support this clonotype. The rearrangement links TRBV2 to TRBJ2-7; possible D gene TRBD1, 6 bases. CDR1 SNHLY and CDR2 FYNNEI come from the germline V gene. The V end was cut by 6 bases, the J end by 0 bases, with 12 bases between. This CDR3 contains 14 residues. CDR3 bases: TGTGCCAGCAGCTCAGGGGTTTCCTCCTACGAGCAGTACTTC. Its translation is CASSSGVSSYEQYF.

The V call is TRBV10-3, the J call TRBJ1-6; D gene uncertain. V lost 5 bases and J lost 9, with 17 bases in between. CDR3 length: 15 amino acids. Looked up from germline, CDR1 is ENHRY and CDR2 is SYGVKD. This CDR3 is CAISYSDGGFSPLHF. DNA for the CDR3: TGTGCCATCAGTTATTCCGACGGAGGTTTTTCACCCCTCCACTTT.

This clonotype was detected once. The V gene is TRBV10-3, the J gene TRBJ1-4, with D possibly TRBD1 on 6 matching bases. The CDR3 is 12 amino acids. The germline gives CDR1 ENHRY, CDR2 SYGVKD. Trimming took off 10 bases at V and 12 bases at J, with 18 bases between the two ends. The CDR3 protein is CATTPRGGELFF. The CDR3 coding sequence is TGTGCCACCACACCGAGAGGGGGGGAACTGTTTTTT.

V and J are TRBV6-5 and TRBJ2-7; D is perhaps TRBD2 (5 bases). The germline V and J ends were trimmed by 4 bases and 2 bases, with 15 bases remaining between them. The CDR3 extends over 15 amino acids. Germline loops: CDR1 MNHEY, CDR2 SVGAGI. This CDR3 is CASSSLGGLTYEQYF. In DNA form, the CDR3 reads TGTGCCAGCAGTTCCCTAGGCGGGCTGACCTACGAGCAGTACTTC.

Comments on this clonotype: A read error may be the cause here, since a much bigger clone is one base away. The CDR3 region has the DNA TGTGCCATCAGTGAGTCACTCGGGGCGACACACTCCAATGGAGACACCATATATTTT. It is translated as CAISESLGATHSNGDTIYF. V usage is TRBV10-3 and J usage is TRBJ1-3; a weak D match, TRBD1 (5 bases). The CDR3 runs 19 residues. Germline lookup yields CDR1 ENHRY and CDR2 SYGVKD.

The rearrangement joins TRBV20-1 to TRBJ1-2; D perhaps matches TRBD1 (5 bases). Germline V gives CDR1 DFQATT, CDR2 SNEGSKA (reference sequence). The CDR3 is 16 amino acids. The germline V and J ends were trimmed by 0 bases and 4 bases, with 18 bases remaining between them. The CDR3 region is CSAREQARDLAYGYTF. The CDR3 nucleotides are TGCAGTGCTAGAGAGCAAGCAAGGGACCTAGCCTATGGCTACACCTTC.

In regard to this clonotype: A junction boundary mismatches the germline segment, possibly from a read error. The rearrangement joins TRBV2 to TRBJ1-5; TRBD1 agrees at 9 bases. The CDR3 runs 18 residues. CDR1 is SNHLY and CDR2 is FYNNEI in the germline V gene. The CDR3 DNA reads TGTGCCACCAGTGAAAATAGACCGACAGGGGGGATTCATCAGCCCCAGCATTTT. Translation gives CATSENRPTGGIHQPQHF.

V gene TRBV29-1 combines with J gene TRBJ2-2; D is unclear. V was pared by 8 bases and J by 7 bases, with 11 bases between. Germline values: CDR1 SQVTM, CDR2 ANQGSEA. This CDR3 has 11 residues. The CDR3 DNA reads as TGCAGCCAAGATACGGACGGGGAGCTGTTTTTT. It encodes CSQDTDGELFF.